Below are 29 T cell receptor beta chains sequenced from a single sample in a study of beta chain features in type 1 diabetes. The whole isolated RNA underwent reverse transcription, so sequencing captured expressed TCRB transcripts. Clones were sequenced by immunoSEQ multiplex PCR, and TCRdb holds only the in-frame ones, with some missing. In the table there are around 430,000 clones, about 29% of which are singletons. The sequenced material came from naive CD4+ T cells from blood. All receptors come from a young man in good health.

The genes are TRBV6-5 and TRBJ2-7, with D possibly TRBD1 on 6 matching bases. Trimming stripped 2 bases from V and 3 bases from J, with 14 bases between. Germline CDR1 and CDR2: MNHEY and SVGAGI. This CDR3 is built from 15 residues. CDR3 nucleotide sequence: TGTGCCAGCAGTTACGGGACACCTTCGATCTACGAGCAGTACTTC. Protein: CASSYGTPSIYEQYF.

CDR3 in amino acids: CASSQVSVPNEKLFF. The DNA of the CDR3 is TGCGCCAGCAGCCAAGTATCCGTGCCTAATGAAAAACTGTTTTTT. This sequence joins TRBV4-1 and TRBJ1-4; no clear D gene. Germline V gene lookup returns CDR1 MGHRA and CDR2 YSYEKL. With 1 base removed from V and 3 bases from J, the gap between germline ends came to 9 bases. The CDR3 is 15 amino acids.

This chain uses TRBV29-1 with TRBJ2-3; 7 nucleotides align to TRBD2. Germline CDR1 SQVTM, CDR2 ANQGSEA. J lost 3 bases, V lost 4 bases, and 10 bases had no gene match. This CDR3 has 15 amino acids. CDR3 bases: TGCAGCGTTGTTGGAACGGGAGGAGGTACAGATACGCAGTATTTT. This translates into CSVVGTGGGTDTQYF.

The table lists this clone with a few counts. This rearrangement joins TRBV5-1 to TRBJ2-1, with 12 bases fitting TRBD2. Trimming at V came to 4 bases and at J to 9 bases, leaving 8 bases not matched to a gene. Germline assignment: CDR1 SGHRS and CDR2 YFSETQ. CDR3 length: 15 amino acids. CDR3 sequence: CASSLTSGSSGEQFF. CDR3 sequence (DNA): TGCGCCAGCAGCCTGACTAGCGGGAGCTCTGGTGAGCAGTTCTTC.

This clone occurred a few times. J is TRBJ2-7 and V is TRBV30; the D gene is possibly TRBD2 (6 bases). The CDR3 has 13 amino acids. Trimming removed 1 base at V and 7 bases at J, with 14 bases between. The germline V gene encodes CDR1 GTSNPN and CDR2 SVGIG (reference sequence). CDR3 nucleotide sequence: TGTGCCTGGAGTGGGGGACTTAGCAGTGAGCAGTACTTC. Protein sequence: CAWSGGLSSEQYF.

The chain carries TRBV7-9 and TRBJ2-1; 9 nucleotides match TRBD2. Germline-derived CDR1 and CDR2 are SEHNR and FQNEAQ (reference sequence). CDR3 length equals 14 residues. V trimming: 5 bases; J trimming: 5 bases; junction bases outside the gene matches: 4. The CDR3 region is CASSTGTSHNEQFF. The DNA for the CDR3 is TGTGCCAGCAGCACCGGGACTAGCCACAATGAGCAGTTCTTC.

This clone was counted only a few times. The chain is built from TRBV7-9 and TRBJ2-2; no clear D. Germline V gene data show CDR1 as SEHNR and CDR2 as FQNEAQ (reference sequence). Trimming took off 1 base at V and 4 bases at J, with 7 bases between the two ends. There are 14 residues in the CDR3. The CDR3 here is CASSLVWGTGELFF. CDR3 nucleotides: TGTGCCAGCAGCTTAGTATGGGGCACCGGGGAGCTGTTTTTT.

The chain has TRBV27 and TRBJ2-5; D uncertain. This CDR3 is built from 14 residues. Germline V gene data show CDR1 as MNHEY and CDR2 as SMNVEV (reference sequence). Trimming left V 2 bases short and J 5 bases short, with 12 bases between. For the CDR3, the DNA is TGTGCCAGCAGTTTAGGGTGGGGATGGGAGACCCAGTACTTC. It is translated as CASSLGWGWETQYF.

The J gene is TRBJ1-1, the V gene TRBV5-4; the D is unclear. Trimming took off 0 bases at V and 4 bases at J, with 7 bases between the two ends. The CDR3 runs to 13 residues. CDR1 SGHNT and CDR2 YYREEE come from the germline V gene (reference sequence). Here the CDR3 reads CASSLGGSTEAFF. Here the CDR3 DNA reads TGTGCCAGCAGCTTGGGAGGGAGCACTGAAGCTTTCTTT.

This chain joins TRBV10-3 and TRBJ2-1; 7 positions agree with TRBD2. Trimming removed 4 bases from V and 2 bases from J; junction bases left unmatched: 5. The CDR3 is made up of 15 amino acids. In germline, CDR1 is ENHRY, CDR2 SYGVKD. The CDR3 nucleotides read TGTGCCATCAGTGTTGGCGGGACTACCTACAATGAGCAGTTCTTC. Its protein is CAISVGGTTYNEQFF.

This clone has a single count. The chain is built from TRBV2 and TRBJ2-6, with 7 bases fitting TRBD1. CDR1 is SNHLY, CDR2 FYNNEI, per germline. The V and J ends lost 5 bases and 2 bases, in that order; junction bases with no gene match: 3. The CDR3 is 15 residues long. Written as DNA, the CDR3 is TGTGCCAGCAGTTTGACAGGGACTGGGGCCAACGTCCTGACTTTC. As protein: CASSLTGTGANVLTF.

The gene calls are TRBV28 and TRBJ1-2; no firm D call. The germline CDR1 and CDR2 sequences are MDHEN and SYDVKM. V was cut by 10 bases and J by 0 bases, with 9 bases left in between. The CDR3 is made up of 12 amino acids. The CDR3 loop is CAIQTANYGYTF. CDR3 in DNA: TGTGCCATCCAGACGGCTAACTATGGCTACACCTTC.

This chain uses TRBV7-8 with TRBJ2-3; a possible D gene is TRBD2 (6 bases). Germline values: CDR1 SGHVS, CDR2 FQNEAQ. Trimming removed 2 bases at V and 1 base at J, with 10 bases between. CDR3 length: 15 amino acids. The CDR3 DNA is TGTGCCAGCAGCTTAAGGGAGGTCCGCACAGATACGCAGTATTTT. It specifies CASSLREVRTDTQYF. Supplemented by reference TRBV7-8 and TRBJ2-3, the full variable domain reads GAGVSQSPRYKVAKRGQDVALRCDPISGHVSLFWYQQALGQGPEFLTYFQNEAQLDKSGLPSDRFFAERPEGSVSTLKIQRTQQEDSAVYLCASSLREVRTDTQYFGPGTRLTVL.

The V gene is TRBV6-1, the J gene TRBJ2-7; no definite D call. V lost 2 bases to trimming and J lost 2 bases, with 13 bases between them. CDR3 size: 15 residues. Germline CDR1 reads MNHNS; CDR2 reads SASEGT. CDR3 bases: TGTGCCAGCAGTGAACGGGTCCCGCCAACCTACGAGCAGTACTTC. This translates into CASSERVPPTYEQYF.

The rearrangement joins TRBV30 to TRBJ1-4, with D possibly being TRBD1 (5 bases). CDR3 size: 14 residues. CDR1 is GTSNPN, CDR2 SVGIG, per germline (reference sequence). V was cut by 0 bases and J by 7 bases, with 12 bases left in between. CDR3 sequence reads: CAWSVRGQGEKLFF. CDR3 nucleotide sequence: TGTGCCTGGAGTGTACGTGGTCAGGGTGAAAAACTGTTTTTT.

The CDR3 is CASTGPSTDTQYF. The CDR3 DNA reads as TGTGCCAGCACGGGGCCTAGCACAGATACGCAGTATTTT. The rearrangement links TRBV5-4 to TRBJ2-3, with D perhaps given as TRBD1 or TRBD2 (5 bases each). Per germline, CDR1 SGHNT and CDR2 YYREEE (reference sequence). With 6 bases removed from V and 0 bases from J, the gap between germline ends came to 8 bases. This CDR3 spans 13 amino acids.

This clone has only a few counts. The chain links TRBV9 to TRBJ2-5; D is uncertain. The CDR3 totals 15 residues. The V end was cut by 0 bases, the J end by 5 bases, with 14 bases between. CDR1 SGDLS and CDR2 YYNGEE come from the germline V gene. CDR3 amino acids: CASSVEGRSGETQYF. The CDR3 DNA is TGTGCCAGCAGCGTAGAAGGACGTTCCGGGGAGACCCAGTACTTC.

As regards this clone: Other DNA sequences within the sample encode an identical CDR3. The chain employs TRBV7-9 and TRBJ1-1, with D unclear. Between the trimmed V and J ends, which lost 0 bases and 5 bases, there was a span of 4 bases. Germline CDR1 is SEHNR and CDR2 is FQNEAQ (reference sequence). CDR3 length equals 12 residues. For the CDR3, the DNA is TGTGCCAGCAGCTTAGCGGGAACTGAAGCTTTCTTT. Amino acid sequence: CASSLAGTEAFF.

This clone was observed once. The chain links TRBV27 to TRBJ2-3; 13 nucleotides align to TRBD2. CDR3 length: 15 residues. The germline V gene has CDR1 MNHEY and CDR2 SMNVEV (reference sequence). J lost 6 bases, V lost 5 bases, and 5 bases had no gene match. The CDR3 is CASSTRLAGGDTQYF. CDR3 nucleotides: TGTGCCAGCAGTACCAGACTAGCGGGAGGCGATACGCAGTATTTT.

This clone was picked up a small number of times. The genes are TRBV29-1 and TRBJ2-1; a possible D gene is TRBD1 (6 bases). V was clipped by 0 bases and J by 15 bases, with 24 bases between them. Germline values: CDR1 SQVTM, CDR2 ANQGSEA. This CDR3 comprises 15 residues. In DNA form, the CDR3 reads TGCAGCGTTGAAGACCGGGACAAGATCCCGCTGCCGCGGTTCTTC. It encodes CSVEDRDKIPLPRFF.

This clone has just a few counts. The chain employs TRBV2 and TRBJ2-1; D possibly corresponds to TRBD2 (6 bases). Looked up from germline, CDR1 is SNHLY and CDR2 is FYNNEI. This CDR3 contains 13 residues. V lost 5 bases and J 5 bases, leaving 10 bases between the germline ends. The CDR3 nucleotides read TGTGCCAGCAGTTCCCGACTAGACAATGAGCAGTTCTTC. This codes for CASSSRLDNEQFF.

This sequence joins TRBV20-1 and TRBJ2-3; TRBD2 matches 7 bases. The length of the CDR3 is 11 residues. J was trimmed by 9 bases and V by 5 bases; bases with no gene match: 5. Looked up from germline, CDR1 is DFQATT and CDR2 is SNEGSKA (reference sequence). Written as DNA, the CDR3 is TGCAGTGCTCTACTAGCGCCAACGCAGTATTTT. Its translation: CSALLAPTQYF.

For the CDR3, the DNA is TGTGCCAGCAGCACCGGGACAGCTAACTATGGCTACACCTTC. Protein product: CASSTGTANYGYTF. This chain links TRBV5-6 with TRBJ1-2, with TRBD1 identical over 7 bases. V was pared by 4 bases and J by 0 bases, with 3 bases of the junction left unmatched. The CDR3 covers 14 residues. The germline V gene has CDR1 SGHDT and CDR2 YYEEEE.

This chain joins TRBV5-4 and TRBJ2-3, with D perhaps matching TRBD2 (6 bases). Trimming left V 3 bases short and J 2 bases short, with 13 bases between. Germline V gene data show CDR1 as SGHNT and CDR2 as YYREEE (reference sequence). The CDR3 extends over 15 amino acids. CDR3 in amino acids: CASSSELALTDTQYF. The CDR3 DNA follows: TGTGCCAGCAGCTCCGAACTAGCCCTCACAGATACGCAGTATTTT.

The V and J genes are TRBV14 and TRBJ2-2, with D perhaps matching TRBD1 (5 bases). V was trimmed by 1 base and J by 7 bases, leaving 10 bases between them. The CDR3 runs to 14 residues. Germline V gene lookup returns CDR1 SGHDN and CDR2 FVKESK. This chain's CDR3 is CASSQARQIGELFF. CDR3 nucleotide sequence: TGTGCCAGCAGCCAAGCCAGACAGATCGGGGAGCTGTTTTTT. The whole variable domain, remainder taken from reference TRBV14 and TRBJ2-2, is EAGVTQFPSHSVIEKGQTVTLRCDPISGHDNLYWYRRVMGKEIKFLLHFVKESKQDESGMPNNRFLAERTGGTYSTLKVQPAELEDSGVYFCASSQARQIGELFFGEGSRLTVL.

This clone was seen a few times. The rearrangement joins TRBV29-1 to TRBJ2-1; D uncertain. The germline CDR1 and CDR2 sequences are SQVTM and ANQGSEA. The V gene lost 5 bases and the J gene lost 6 bases, with 11 bases spanning the gap. This CDR3 contains 12 residues. The CDR3 bases are TGCAGCGTTCTCTACGACTTCAATGAGCAGTTCTTC. This encodes CSVLYDFNEQFF.

This clone was seen a handful of times. V is TRBV20-1 and J is TRBJ2-4; no definite D call. V lost 6 bases and J lost 9, with 9 bases in between. CDR3 length equals 10 residues. Germline loops: CDR1 DFQATT, CDR2 SNEGSKA (reference sequence). DNA of the CDR3: TGCAGTGCAACCGGTTCCATTCAGTACTTC. Translated, it gives CSATGSIQYF.

The gene calls are TRBV27 and TRBJ2-2; weak D call: TRBD2 (5 bases). With 6 bases removed from V and 7 bases from J, the gap between germline ends came to 18 bases. From germline, CDR1 is MNHEY and CDR2 SMNVEV (reference sequence). The CDR3 runs 15 residues. This CDR3 reads CASSQLVWGNGELFF. DNA of the CDR3: TGTGCCAGCAGCCAACTAGTATGGGGAAACGGGGAGCTGTTTTTT.

The chain joins TRBV14 to TRBJ2-1; D ambiguous. V gave up 4 bases and J gave up 5 bases, with 12 bases separating them. The CDR3 is made up of 14 amino acids. Germline values: CDR1 SGHDN, CDR2 FVKESK. The CDR3 DNA sequence: TGTGCCAGCAGCCCAAGGTGGGCTGACAATGAGCAGTTCTTC. Protein: CASSPRWADNEQFF.